This T cell receptor (beta chain) stems from a study of beta chain features in type 1 diabetes. About the research overall: On cell yields, gender and age, patients and healthy donors were similar.

Expressed TCRB transcripts were sequenced, since all the RNA that had been isolated was reverse transcribed. TCRdb keeps only in-frame clones here, not all; method: immunoSEQ multiplex PCR. The sample carries over 200,000 clones, 11% recorded once. Trimming cost V 7 bases and J 8 bases; bases outside gene matches: 12. Germline loops: CDR1 SQVTM, CDR2 ANQGSEA. This CDR3 spans 13 amino acids. The sample holds a few counts of this clone. What it binds is not known. Post-sort purity exceeded 98% for all sorted populations. Points from the study as a whole: Moderate but significant shortening of TCRB CDR3s was recorded in all four CD4+ subsets from Type 1 diabetes patients.

The source material was naive CD4+ T cells from blood. This TCR derives from a man aged 30 to 39 with type 1 diabetes. The chain uses TRBV29-1 and TRBJ1-2; 8 bases line up with TRBD1. CDR3 protein: CSAEGAGGGGYTF. CDR3 sequence (DNA): TGCAGCGCCGAGGGCGCAGGGGGCGGAGGCTACACCTTC.